The entry below describes one T cell receptor beta chain. These data originate in a study of shared clonotypes between healthy human individuals. Method: immunoSEQ multiplex PCR; TCRdb's copy keeps in-frame clones and lacks some. The sample yields 2 million to 2.5 million clones, more than 80% seen once. CDR1 and CDR2 from the germline V gene are LNHNV and YYDKDF (reference sequence). The ends were cut back, 6 bases at V and 5 bases at J, with 22 bases in the middle. This CDR3 spans 16 amino acids. The chain employs TRBV15 and TRBJ2-5; TRBD2 is a possible D gene (5 bases). Sequenced input: naive CD4+ T cells from PBMCs. Subset noted: CD45RA+ positively selected. The sequence was obtained from a man between 18 and 35 years old in good health. Some clones in this sample may be carry-over from other donors' samples. The CDR3, as DNA: TGTGCCACCAGTTCTAACCGGGAACCATGGACGGAGACCCAGTACTTC. Encoded protein: CATSSNREPWTETQYF.